The 8 T cell receptor beta chains presented below share a single source sample, sequenced in a study of T-cell reconstitution after alpha-beta-depleted transplantation in children. Construction of the TCRbeta library involved unique molecular identifiers. Each CDR3 protein is one row after TCRdb ran MiXCR on the PCR reads. The sample records about 600,000 distinct CDR3 sequences, 8% to 11% being singletons. The sequences come from PBMCs from the stem cell graft donor, collected from the stem cell graft. Source of these receptors: a human donor who donated a stem cell graft to a child with acute myeloid leukemia.

This clonotype was seen a few times. The V gene is TRBV6-4, the J gene TRBJ2-3, with 12 bases matching TRBD2. Germline lookup yields CDR1 MRHNA and CDR2 SNTAGT. The CDR3 is made up of 19 amino acids. V shed 6 bases and J 3 bases; nucleotides not matched to a gene: 16. In DNA, the CDR3 is TGTGCCAGCAGCGACCTAAGGCCTAATCTAGCGGGAGGGACAGATACGCAGTATTTT. Residues: CASSDLRPNLAGGTDTQYF.

This chain joins TRBV5-1 and TRBJ2-7; TRBD1 aligns across 7 bases. The J segment lost 1 base and the V segment lost 0 bases, leaving 4 bases of the junction unmatched. Germline loops: CDR1 SGHRS, CDR2 YFSETQ. This CDR3 region has 15 residues. The CDR3 region has the DNA TGCGCCAGCAGCTTGGGAGGGGGCGAGTCCTACGAGCAGTACTTC. Protein sequence: CASSLGGGESYEQYF.

About this clonotype itself: The conserved phenylalanine or tryptophan is not found at the CDR3 terminus, so this likely reflects a read error. The CDR3 nucleotides read TGTGCCACCAGTGATTCCGGACAGGGCGGAGGTGAAAAACTGTTTTCT. Translating gives CATSDSGQGGGEKLFS. This rearrangement joins TRBV24-1 to TRBJ1-4; 8 bases are a match to TRBD1. V shed 2 bases and J 7 bases; nucleotides not matched to a gene: 8. Per the germline V gene, CDR1 is KGHDR and CDR2 is SFDVKD. The CDR3 has 16 residues.

The chain combines TRBV12-3 or TRBV12-4 with TRBJ1-3; unclear D gene. V lost 0 bases and J lost 0, with 6 bases in between. The CDR3 sequence is 15 residues long. The CDR3 DNA reads as TGTGCCAGCAGTTTAGCCGGGAACTCTGGAAACACCATATATTTT. The encoded protein is CASSLAGNSGNTIYF.

This clonotype was found many times. J is TRBJ1-1 and V is TRBV30, with unresolved D. In germline, CDR1 is GTSNPN, CDR2 SVGIG (reference sequence). The CDR3 covers 13 residues. The V end was cut by 0 bases, the J end by 1 base, with 6 bases between. The CDR3 bases are TGTGCCTGGAGTGTAATAGCGAACACTGAAGCTTTCTTT. It specifies CAWSVIANTEAFF.

This clonotype appeared many times. The chain couples TRBV5-1 to TRBJ2-7; D may be TRBD1 or TRBD2 (6 bases each). Trimming pared 0 bases from V and 3 bases from J, leaving 13 bases between. Germline assignment: CDR1 SGHRS and CDR2 YFSETQ. This CDR3 has 15 amino acids. The chain's CDR3 is CASSLETGANYEQYF. Written as DNA, the CDR3 is TGCGCCAGCAGCTTGGAGACGGGGGCAAACTACGAGCAGTACTTC.

This clonotype was observed at least ten times. This chain links TRBV2 with TRBJ2-7; 10 bases agree with TRBD1. Unmatched junction bases numbered 5, after V lost 6 bases and J lost 3 bases. The CDR3 runs 14 residues. Germline CDR1 SNHLY, CDR2 FYNNEI. CDR3 protein: CASRTGGADYEQYF. The CDR3 DNA sequence: TGTGCCAGCAGGACAGGGGGCGCTGACTACGAGCAGTACTTC.

This clonotype showed up many times. The V call is TRBV6-2 or TRBV6-3, the J call TRBJ2-1; 7 bases line up with TRBD2. The CDR3 runs 13 residues. CDR1 is MNHEY, CDR2 SVGEGT, per germline. After removal of 8 bases from V and 8 bases from J, the junction contained 9 bases not matched to a gene. The CDR3 bases are TGTGCCAGCCAAAGAGCGGGACCGGATGAGCAGTTCTTC. As protein: CASQRAGPDEQFF.